This T cell receptor (beta chain) appears in the sequencing data of a study of blood T cell repertoires in COVID-19. As for the study in general: Both acute and convalescent COVID-19 samples were obtained from the United States, Italy and Spain. The cDNA or gDNA used as material had been derived from T cells, B-cell-depleted T cells, or PBMCs.

Seattle patients were enrolled during active infection and followed longitudinally. TCRdb's table, derived via immunoSEQ multiplex PCR, lists solely in-frame clones and lacks some. Among almost 200,000 clones listed, roughly 80% were seen once. CDR3 size: 15 residues. Per the germline V gene, CDR1 is KGHSH and CDR2 is LQKENI. Between the trimmed V and J ends, which lost 0 bases and 7 bases, there was a span of 12 bases. The TCR was taken from a man aged 55-75 years with COVID-19, enrolled during active disease. The chain joins TRBV18 to TRBJ1-4; D not certain. Sequencing was carried out using peripheral blood. The CDR3 DNA sequence: TGTGCCAGCTCACCACCCGGAGGGTTGAGTGAAAAACTGTTTTTT. Translated, it gives CASSPPGGLSEKLFF.